The 19 T cell receptor beta chains reported below all come from one sample, sequenced in a study of blood T cells in healthy people across ages. Through a sample-barcoded 5' primer and a J-beta primer mix, a second PCR was run for about 6 to 12 cycles. MiXCR was run by TCRdb on the 5' RACE reads, yielding one entry per CDR3 protein. This table holds around 800,000 distinct CDR3 sequences, 40% to 50% found once. The specimen sequenced was blood. The source of these receptors is a man aged 60 to 69 in good health.

This sequence joins TRBV6-2 or TRBV6-3 and TRBJ2-3; no definite D call. The CDR3 contains 15 residues. Trimming pared 3 bases from V and 1 base from J, leaving 11 bases between. Germline-derived CDR1 and CDR2 are MNHEY and SVGEGT. The CDR3 here is CASSYSTARTDTQYF. DNA of the CDR3: TGTGCCAGCAGTTATTCCACCGCCCGCACAGATACGCAGTATTTT.

As to this clonotype: A junction end diverges from the germline sequence, so it may reflect a read error. The rearrangement links TRBV10-3 to TRBJ1-2; 10 bases map to TRBD1. Germline CDR1 is ENHRY and CDR2 is SYGVKD. This CDR3 spans 17 amino acids. The DNA of the CDR3 is TGTGCCGTCAGTGAGGGGGACCCGGGACAGGGGAACTATGGCTACACCTTC. It encodes CAVSEGDPGQGNYGYTF.

CDR3: CASSPFQGTGEQYF. DNA of the CDR3: TGTGCCAGCAGTCCCTTTCAAGGGACAGGCGAGCAGTACTTC. This chain uses TRBV6-5 with TRBJ2-5, with 8 nucleotides matching TRBD1. The better agreement between TRBJ2-7 and the DNA end casts doubt on the J call. Per the germline V gene, CDR1 is MNHEY and CDR2 is SVGAGI. The CDR3 spans 14 residues.

This chain links TRBV28 with TRBJ1-6, with D tentatively TRBD1 (5 bases). Trimming removed 6 bases from V and 0 bases from J, with 15 bases in between. Germline CDR1 is MDHEN and CDR2 is SYDVKM. The CDR3 is 17 residues long. The CDR3 DNA follows: TGTGCCAGCAGCCCAGGGTCATCGGGCTCCTATAATTCACCCCTCCACTTT. Protein sequence: CASSPGSSGSYNSPLHF.

CDR3 sequence reads: CASSVGVRGGNEQFF. The CDR3 coding sequence is TGTGCCAGCAGCGTTGGGGTGCGGGGGGGCAATGAGCAGTTCTTC. This chain uses TRBV11-2 with TRBJ2-1; 9 nucleotides agree with TRBD2. J lost 6 bases, V lost 5 bases, and 8 bases had no gene match. The CDR3 runs to 15 residues. The germline V gene encodes CDR1 SGHAT and CDR2 FQNNGV.

The table lists this clonotype with a few counts. The chain combines TRBV20-1 with TRBJ1-2; the match to TRBD1 covers 8 bases. Germline V gives CDR1 DFQATT, CDR2 SNEGSKA (reference sequence). Germline trimming cut 7 bases from V and 8 bases from J; bases unmatched to any gene: 15. The CDR3 has 14 residues. The CDR3 coding sequence is TGCAGTGTCGACAGACAGGGGCCTCACGGGGGCTACACCTTC. It translates to CSVDRQGPHGGYTF.

The V and J genes are TRBV20-1 and TRBJ1-1; D unclear. The CDR3 is 13 residues long. In germline, CDR1 is DFQATT, CDR2 SNEGSKA (reference sequence). With 2 bases removed from V and 1 base from J, the gap between germline ends came to 8 bases. CDR3 sequence reads: CSARPMENTEAFF. The CDR3 DNA sequence: TGCAGTGCTAGACCCATGGAGAACACTGAAGCTTTCTTT.

This chain joins TRBV7-7 and TRBJ2-1; D uncertain. Germline V gene data show CDR1 as SSHAT and CDR2 as FNYEAQ (reference sequence). V shed 4 bases and J shed 0 bases, with 16 bases lying between them. This CDR3 spans 17 amino acids. CDR3 protein: CASSSRSPGSSYNEQFF. In DNA, the CDR3 is TGTGCCAGCAGCTCAAGGTCGCCGGGCAGCTCCTACAATGAGCAGTTCTTC.

The chain couples TRBV9 to TRBJ2-3; D remains unclear. The CDR3 totals 13 residues. With 3 bases removed from V and 2 bases from J, the gap between germline ends came to 7 bases. CDR1 is SGDLS and CDR2 is YYNGEE in the germline V gene. As DNA, the CDR3 is TGTGCCAGCAGCGAAAGTCCCACAGATACGCAGTATTTT. Translating it yields CASSESPTDTQYF.

This clonotype showed up just once. The chain is built from TRBV6-1 and TRBJ2-7; 9 nucleotides match TRBD1. V was clipped by 11 bases and J by 4 bases; unmatched bases: 15. Germline loops: CDR1 MNHNS, CDR2 SASEGT. This CDR3 region has 15 residues. Here the CDR3 DNA reads TGTGCCGCCCTAATATTGGCCGGGACAGGGTACGAGCAGTACTTC. It yields the protein CAALILAGTGYEQYF.

This clonotype has a handful of counts. This rearrangement joins TRBV20-1 to TRBJ2-7; D assignment may be TRBD1 or TRBD2 (5 bases each). V was trimmed by 3 bases and J by 3 bases, leaving 12 bases between them. The germline CDR1 and CDR2 sequences are DFQATT and SNEGSKA (reference sequence). This CDR3 is 13 amino acids long. CDR3 sequence (DNA): TGCAGTGCTAGTAGGGGACCCAACTACGAGCAGTACTTC. Encoded protein: CSASRGPNYEQYF.

The gene calls are TRBV10-3 and TRBJ2-5; D could derive from TRBD1 or TRBD2 (6 bases each). The CDR3 loop spans 16 amino acids. Germline CDR1 is ENHRY and CDR2 is SYGVKD. V dropped 6 bases and J dropped 5 bases, with 22 bases sitting between them. The CDR3 DNA sequence: TGTGCCATCAGCCCCGACCGGGGGCCGAACCGGGAGACCCAGTACTTC. Its translation is CAISPDRGPNRETQYF.

This chain uses TRBV4-3 with TRBJ1-4; D uncertain. Germline V gene sequence: CDR1 LGHNA, CDR2 YSLEER. Trimming left V 1 base short and J 4 bases short, with 7 bases between. This CDR3 has 14 amino acids. CDR3 DNA sequence: TGCGCCAGCAGCCAAGTAAAGAGTAATGAAAAACTGTTTTTT. This encodes CASSQVKSNEKLFF.

The chain carries TRBV20-1 and TRBJ2-1, with D possibly TRBD1 on 6 matching bases. The germline gives CDR1 DFQATT, CDR2 SNEGSKA (reference sequence). V was pared by 6 bases and J by 6 bases, with 9 bases between. The CDR3 runs to 11 residues. In nucleotides, the CDR3 is TGCAGTGCCTACAGGGTCAATGAGCAGTTCTTC. Its protein is CSAYRVNEQFF.

The chain carries TRBV7-8 and TRBJ2-1; TRBD2 matches at 7 bases. The junction had 17 bases not matched to a gene; V was cut back by 5 bases and J by 13 bases. The CDR3 has 15 amino acids. CDR1 and CDR2 from the germline V gene are SGHVS and FQNEAQ. This CDR3 reads CASSPNRGLGSLQFF. CDR3 nucleotide sequence: TGTGCCAGCAGCCCAAACCGCGGACTAGGGTCACTCCAGTTCTTC. The full variable domain, completed using reference TRBV7-8 and TRBJ2-1, is GAGVSQSPRYKVAKRGQDVALRCDPISGHVSLFWYQQALGQGPEFLTYFQNEAQLDKSGLPSDRFFAERPEGSVSTLKIQRTQQEDSAVYLCASSPNRGLGSLQFFGPGTRLTVL.

The chain employs TRBV27 and TRBJ2-5; TRBD1 matches at 8 bases. Germline CDR1 MNHEY, CDR2 SMNVEV (reference sequence). V was pared by 6 bases and J by 3 bases, with 9 bases of the junction left unmatched. This CDR3 has 15 residues. This chain's CDR3 is CASRSLGQGKETQYF. CDR3 DNA: TGTGCCAGCAGATCCTTAGGACAGGGCAAAGAGACCCAGTACTTC.

V usage is TRBV29-1 and J usage is TRBJ2-1; TRBD2 agrees at 7 bases. CDR1 is SQVTM, CDR2 ANQGSEA, per germline. This CDR3 is 12 amino acids long. Trimming took 2 bases from V and 8 from J; bases not matched to a gene: 3. In DNA form, the CDR3 reads TGCAGCGTTGAAAGGGGAGGGCATGAGCAGTTCTTC. Amino acid sequence: CSVERGGHEQFF.

V and J are TRBV6-2 or TRBV6-3 and TRBJ2-3; 12 bases fit TRBD1. The V and J ends lost 2 bases and 5 bases, in that order; junction bases with no gene match: 8. There are 17 residues in the CDR3. In germline, CDR1 is MNHEY, CDR2 SVGEGT. CDR3 coding DNA: TGTGCCAGCAGTTACCCTACGGGGACAGGGGGCAGAGATACGCAGTATTTT. It translates to CASSYPTGTGGRDTQYF.

As for this clonotype: A read error may account for a junction end that differs from germline. The V call is TRBV5-6, the J call TRBJ2-3, with D possibly TRBD2 on 6 matching bases. Germline V lookup: CDR1 SGHDT, CDR2 YYEEEE. CDR3 size: 16 residues. CDR3 amino acids: CAGRTGGAPNTDTQYF. The CDR3 DNA sequence: TGTGCCGGCAGGACTGGCGGGGCCCCTAACACAGATACGCAGTATTTT.